The sequence of this T cell receptor beta chain was determined in a study of shared T cell receptors in the human thymus. Data came from immunoSEQ multiplex PCR; TCRdb stores just in-frame clones and leaves some out. This table has about 660,000 clones, roughly 90% appearing once. Germline V gene data show CDR1 as SSHAT and CDR2 as FNYEAQ (reference sequence). Trimming stripped 5 bases from V and 3 bases from J, with 24 bases between. This CDR3 region has 18 residues. These same data were also listed under a study on human thymus T cells. From that second work: Resections that were taken during corrective heart surgery supplied the thymus tissue. Thymic and blood repertoires showed apparently biased V and J gene usage.

The sequenced material came from thymocytes. V and J are TRBV7-7 and TRBJ2-3; TRBD2 might be the D (5 bases). The sequence was obtained from a boy younger than two with a congenital heart defect. The CDR3, as DNA: TGTGCCAGCAGCCCAACACCGCGAGGGAGAGTTTCAACAGATACGCAGTATTTT. Protein sequence: CASSPTPRGRVSTDTQYF.